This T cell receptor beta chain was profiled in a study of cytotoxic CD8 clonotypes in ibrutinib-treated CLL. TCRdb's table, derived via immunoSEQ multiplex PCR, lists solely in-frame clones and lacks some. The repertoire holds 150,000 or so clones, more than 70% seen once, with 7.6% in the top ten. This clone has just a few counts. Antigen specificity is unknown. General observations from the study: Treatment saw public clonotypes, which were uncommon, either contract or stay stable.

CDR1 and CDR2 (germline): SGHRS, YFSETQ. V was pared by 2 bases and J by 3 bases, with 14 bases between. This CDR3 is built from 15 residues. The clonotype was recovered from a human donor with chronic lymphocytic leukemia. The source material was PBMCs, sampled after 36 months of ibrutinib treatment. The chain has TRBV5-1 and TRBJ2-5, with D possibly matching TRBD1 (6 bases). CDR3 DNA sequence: TGCGCCAGCAGCTTTCCGGGTAGGGGGAAAGAGACCCAGTACTTC. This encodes CASSFPGRGKETQYF.